This TCR beta chain was sequenced in a study of OX40 agonist ivuxolimab in advanced cancers. Study results and caveats: There was clonal expansion of CD4+ and CD8+ blood T cells by week 6 at 0.1 to 3.0 mg/kg.

Assay: immunoSEQ multiplex PCR; the TCRdb copy retains only in-frame clones and omits some. The sample carries around 70,000 clones, around 80% recorded once. Blood samples were obtained at baseline, cycle 4 day 1, and cycle 7 day 1. A word on this clone: Its specificity is not known.

The sequencing used CD4+ or CD8+ T cells sorted from blood, collected in a trial of the OX40 agonist ivuxolimab. This clonotype originated in an adult with an advanced solid tumor such as melanoma, head and neck, liver or kidney cancer.

The CDR3 reads CASSSGTEANYGYTF. The CDR3 DNA is TGTGCCAGCAGCTCCGGGACGGAAGCTAACTATGGCTACACCTTC. The rearrangement joins TRBV5-4 to TRBJ1-2; a weak D match, TRBD1 (5 bases). The CDR3 is 15 amino acids. Germline CDR1 reads SGHNT; CDR2 reads YYREEE (reference sequence). V lost 3 bases and J lost 0, with 12 bases in between. Full variable domain (remainder filled in from reference TRBV5-4 and TRBJ1-2): ETGVTQSPTHLIKTRGQQVTLRCSSQSGHNTVSWYQQALGQGPQFIFQYYREEENGRGNFPPRFSGLQFPNYSSELNVNALELDDSALYLCASSSGTEANYGYTFGSGTRLTVV.